This TCR beta chain derives from a study of blood T cell repertoires in COVID-19. Study information: COVID-19 samples from acute and convalescent phases originated in the United States, Italy and Spain.

Enrollees, roughly 18 to 90 years old, lived in 24 US areas. Participants reported their clinical history, and cohort assignment relied on those reports. The CDR3 length is 14 residues. V shed 3 bases, J shed 3 bases, and the junction held 3 bases outside the gene matches. CDR1 and CDR2 (germline): MNHNS, SASEGT. This clone was observed a single time. Original analysis: Quantification of nucleated cells was approximated via reference gene primer amplification. TCRdb keeps only in-frame clones here, not all; method: immunoSEQ multiplex PCR. The V and J calls and the clone size are those of that table, but D and trimming were determined from the DNA. The profile shows about 380,000 clones, around nine tenths of them singletons.

The receptor comes from a woman between 18 and 30 years old who had recovered from COVID-19. The sequencing sample was made of PBMCs or T cells enriched from blood (not recorded which). The V and J genes are TRBV6-1 and TRBJ2-5, with 8 bases fitting TRBD1. This chain's CDR3 is CASSDLGQEETQYF. The CDR3 coding sequence is TGTGCCAGCAGTGATCTGGGACAGGAAGAGACCCAGTACTTC.